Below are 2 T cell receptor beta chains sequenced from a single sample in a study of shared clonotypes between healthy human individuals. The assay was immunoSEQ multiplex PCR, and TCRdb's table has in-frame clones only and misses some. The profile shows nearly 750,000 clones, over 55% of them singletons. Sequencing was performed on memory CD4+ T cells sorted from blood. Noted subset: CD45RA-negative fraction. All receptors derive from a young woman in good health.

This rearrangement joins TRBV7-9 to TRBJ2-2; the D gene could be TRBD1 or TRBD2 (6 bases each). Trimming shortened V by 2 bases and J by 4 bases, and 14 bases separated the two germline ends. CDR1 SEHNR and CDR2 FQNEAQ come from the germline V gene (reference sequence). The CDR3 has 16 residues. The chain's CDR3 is CASSLRGEEGTGELFF. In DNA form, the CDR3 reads TGTGCCAGCAGCTTAAGGGGGGAGGAAGGCACCGGGGAGCTGTTTTTT.

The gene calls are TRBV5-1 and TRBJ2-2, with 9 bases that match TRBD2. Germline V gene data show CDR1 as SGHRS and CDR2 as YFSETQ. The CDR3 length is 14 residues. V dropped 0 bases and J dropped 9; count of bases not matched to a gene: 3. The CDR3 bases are TGCGCCAGCAGCTTGGTAGCGGGAGAGCGGGAGCTGTTTTTT. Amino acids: CASSLVAGERELFF. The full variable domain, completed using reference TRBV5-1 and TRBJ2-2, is KAGVTQTPRYLIKTRGQQVTLSCSPISGHRSVSWYQQTPGQGLQFLFEYFSETQRNKGNFPGRFSGRQFSNSRSEMNVSTLELGDSALYLCASSLVAGERELFFGEGSRLTVL.